Listed below are T cell receptor beta chains from one sample, sequenced in a study of cytomegalovirus exposure and HLA in healthy donors. The table came from immunoSEQ multiplex PCR; TCRdb's copy has only in-frame clones and leaves some out. The table lists some 140,000 clones, roughly nine tenths of them singletons. The source material was PBMCs. The source of these receptors is a man between 18 and 29 years old in good health and CMV-seronegative. Both conserved end residues are part of each CDR3. A D gene is named only where the DNA matches it firmly. Clone size, where shown, is once, few, many, or a class for clones that have expanded.

abundance	v_gene	j_gene	d_gene	CDR3aa	CDR3nt
NA	TRBV13	TRBJ2-2	NA	CASSLRRLDTGELFF	TGTGCCAGCAGCTTAAGGAGACTTGACACCGGGGAGCTGTTTTTT
NA	TRBV19	TRBJ2-1	TRBD1	CASSIGWTGVKDEQFF	TGTGCCAGTAGTATCGGTTGGACAGGAGTTAAGGATGAGCAGTTCTTC
NA	TRBV5-1	TRBJ1-1	TRBD1	CASSWGQSVTEAFF	TGCGCCAGCAGCTGGGGACAGTCAGTAACTGAAGCTTTCTTT
NA	TRBV18	TRBJ1-1	NA	CASSPSGRANTEAFF	TGTGCCAGCTCACCGAGTGGCAGGGCGAACACTGAAGCTTTCTTT
NA	TRBV15	TRBJ2-7	NA	CATSRGSSSSYEQYF	TGTGCCACCAGCAGAGGTAGCAGTAGCTCCTACGAGCAGTACTTC
NA	TRBV11-2	TRBJ2-1	TRBD2	CASSVRPGLAGVDEQFF	TGTGCCAGCAGCGTCCGACCGGGACTAGCGGGAGTCGATGAGCAGTTCTTC
once	TRBV5-6	TRBJ1-3	NA	CASSLYGNTIYF	TGTGCCAGCAGCTTGTATGGAAACACCATATATTTT
few	TRBV15	TRBJ2-7	NA	CATSRDYFYEQYF	TGTGCCACCAGCAGAGATTACTTTTACGAGCAGTACTTC
NA	TRBV28	TRBJ2-7	NA	CASLNGGAPSEQYF	TGTGCCAGCTTAAATGGGGGGGCACCCTCCGAGCAGTACTTC
NA	TRBV19	TRBJ1-5	NA	CASSMKQWYSNQPQHF	TGTGCCAGTAGTATGAAACAGTGGTATAGCAATCAGCCCCAGCATTTT
NA	TRBV2	TRBJ2-3	NA	CASSGVGGDTQYF	TGTGCCAGCAGTGGAGTAGGAGGTGATACGCAGTATTTT
NA	TRBV7-2	TRBJ2-7	TRBD2	CASTPEAGTYYEQYF	TGTGCCAGCACTCCCGAAGCGGGGACGTACTACGAGCAGTACTTC
NA	TRBV11-2	TRBJ2-7	NA	CASSLASPSSYEQYF	TGTGCCAGCAGCTTAGCGTCACCTAGCTCCTACGAGCAGTACTTC
NA	TRBV28	TRBJ2-1	TRBD2	CATWTSGRDEQFF	TGTGCCACCTGGACTAGCGGGAGGGATGAGCAGTTCTTC
NA	TRBV11-2	TRBJ2-1	TRBD2	CASSFGTRQFF	TGTGCCAGCAGCTTCGGGACTAGGCAGTTCTTC
NA	TRBV7-2	TRBJ2-5	NA	CASSRYQETQYF	TGTGCCAGCAGCCGGTACCAAGAGACCCAGTACTTC
NA	TRBV27	TRBJ2-5	TRBD1	CASRLLGQAAGETQYF	TGTGCCAGCAGACTACTTGGACAGGCCGCGGGCGAGACCCAGTACTTC